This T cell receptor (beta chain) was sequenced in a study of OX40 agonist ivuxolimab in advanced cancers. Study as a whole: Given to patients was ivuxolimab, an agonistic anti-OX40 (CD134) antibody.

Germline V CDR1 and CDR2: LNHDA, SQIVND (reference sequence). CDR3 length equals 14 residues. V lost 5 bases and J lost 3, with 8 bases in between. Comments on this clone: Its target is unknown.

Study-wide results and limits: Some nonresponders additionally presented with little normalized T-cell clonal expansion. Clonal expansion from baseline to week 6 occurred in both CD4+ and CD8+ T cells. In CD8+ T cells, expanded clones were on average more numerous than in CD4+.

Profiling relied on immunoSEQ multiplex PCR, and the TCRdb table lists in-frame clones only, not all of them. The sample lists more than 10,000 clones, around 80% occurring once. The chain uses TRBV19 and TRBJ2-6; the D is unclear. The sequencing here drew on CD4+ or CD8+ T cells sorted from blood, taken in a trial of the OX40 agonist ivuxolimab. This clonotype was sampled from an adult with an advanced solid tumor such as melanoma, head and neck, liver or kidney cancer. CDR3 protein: CASSWVGGANVLTF. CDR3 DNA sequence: TGTGCCAGTAGTTGGGTAGGTGGGGCCAACGTCCTGACTTTC.